This T cell receptor (beta chain) was identified in a study of T-cell reconstitution after alpha-beta-depleted transplantation in children. General study findings and limits: When one year had passed after transplant, most T-cell counts and diversity came from newly produced T cells. Recipient T cells and thymic progenitors that survived were the source of the high TCRbeta diversity seen at day 60 in some patients. Several hundred graft clones that had expanded were reportedly the source of alpha-beta T cells about two months after transplant.

Preparing the TCRbeta library involved the use of unique molecular identifiers. TCRdb processed the PCR reads anew with MiXCR; each CDR3 protein has one entry. The sample shows hundreds of thousands of distinct CDR3 sequences, 15% to 20% of them seen only once. This clonotype was seen only a few times. The target antigen is unknown. The sequence was obtained from a male patient younger than 18 who had a stem cell transplant for acute lymphoblastic leukemia, so the T cells may come from the graft donor. The material sequenced was PBMCs, mostly from graft donor cells, taken 360 days after TCRalphabeta/CD19-depleted stem cell transplant.

The CDR3 coding sequence is TGTGCCAGCAGTCGTCGGGACAGCGAATACGAGCAGTACTTC. Protein product: CASSRRDSEYEQYF. J is TRBJ2-7 and V is TRBV6-1, with 7 bases aligning to TRBD1. The CDR3 covers 14 residues. V lost 5 bases, J lost 4 bases, and 8 bases stayed unmatched. Germline CDR1 and CDR2: MNHNS and SASEGT.